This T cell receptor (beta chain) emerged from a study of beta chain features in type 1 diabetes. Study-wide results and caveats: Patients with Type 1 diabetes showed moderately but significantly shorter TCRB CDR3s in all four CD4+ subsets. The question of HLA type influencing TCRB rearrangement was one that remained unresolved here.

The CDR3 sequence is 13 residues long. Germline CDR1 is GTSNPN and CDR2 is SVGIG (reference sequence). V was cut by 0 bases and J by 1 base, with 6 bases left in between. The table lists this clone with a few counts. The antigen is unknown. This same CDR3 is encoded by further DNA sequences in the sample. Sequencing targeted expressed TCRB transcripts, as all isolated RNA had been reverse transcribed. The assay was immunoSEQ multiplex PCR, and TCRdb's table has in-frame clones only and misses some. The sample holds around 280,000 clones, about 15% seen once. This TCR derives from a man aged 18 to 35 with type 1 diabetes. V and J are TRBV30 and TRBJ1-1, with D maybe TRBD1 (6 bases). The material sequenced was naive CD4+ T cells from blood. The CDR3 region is CAWSVGGNTEAFF. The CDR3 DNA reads TGTGCCTGGAGTGTAGGGGGGAACACTGAAGCTTTCTTT.